This T cell receptor beta chain was sequenced in a study of blood T cell repertoires in COVID-19. Germline CDR1 reads KGHDR; CDR2 reads SFDVKD. The CDR3 extends over 13 amino acids. V lost 3 bases, J lost 5 bases, and 9 bases lay in between. Clones were read by immunoSEQ multiplex PCR, and TCRdb kept only the in-frame ones, dropping some. The table records approximately 80,000 clones, 81% of them present only once. The sequence derives from an elderly man with acute or convalescent COVID-19. V is TRBV24-1 and J is TRBJ1-1; D ambiguous. Sequenced: peripheral blood. The CDR3 DNA sequence: TGTGCCACCAGTGATAGCCGGGTTACTGAAGCTTTCTTT. It translates to CATSDSRVTEAFF.